The sample holds one count of the clone carrying this T cell receptor (beta chain). The data derive from a study of T cell responses to AZD1222 COVID-19 vaccine. Using immunoSEQ multiplex PCR, the repertoire was profiled, and TCRdb retains in-frame clones only, with some absent. The sample lists about 120,000 clones; more than 70% were seen once. The CDR3 totals 12 residues. The V and J ends lost 6 bases and 5 bases, in that order; junction bases with no gene match: 1. Germline assignment: CDR1 LNHDA and CDR2 SQIVND (reference sequence). V is TRBV19 and J is TRBJ1-2, with 9 bases that match TRBD1. The sequencing used peripheral blood, collected on day 0 of AZD1222 vaccination. The clonotype was recovered from an adult in good health. The CDR3 DNA follows: TGTGCCAGTAGGACAGGGGGGTATGGCTACACCTTC. Protein product: CASRTGGYGYTF. The whole variable domain, remainder taken from reference TRBV19 and TRBJ1-2, is DGGITQSPKYLFRKEGQNVTLSCEQNLNHDAMYWYRQDPGQGLRLIYYSQIVNDFQKGDIAEGYSVSREKKESFPLTVTSAQKNPTAFYLCASRTGGYGYTFGSGTRLTVV.